Listed below are T cell receptor beta chains from one sample, sequenced in a study of blood T cell repertoires in COVID-19. Using immunoSEQ multiplex PCR, the repertoire was profiled, and TCRdb retains in-frame clones only, with some absent. The repertoire holds around 300,000 clones, with roughly 85% as singletons. The material sequenced was peripheral blood. All receptors derive from a human donor in a cohort sampled during active COVID-19. Both conserved end residues are part of each CDR3. A D gene is named only where the DNA matches it firmly. Only part of the rows carry a size: once, few, many, or a class if the clone is expanded.

j_call,clone_size,v_call,d_call,cdr3_length,cdr3_nt,cdr3_aa
TRBJ2-7,-,TRBV9,TRBD2,15,TGTGCCAGCAGCGTATTAGCGGGAGGCTCCTACGAGCAGTACTTC,CASSVLAGGSYEQYF
TRBJ2-3,-,TRBV7-3,-,15,TGTGCCAGCAGCTTAGTGGGGGCGGGTTTGGATACGCAGTATTTT,CASSLVGAGLDTQYF
TRBJ1-5,-,TRBV19,TRBD1,19,TGTGCCAGTAGTTATCTGGGGACAGGGGGCGCCCGGGTCAATCAGCCCCAGCATTTT,CASSYLGTGGARVNQPQHF
TRBJ2-1,-,TRBV2,-,13,TGTGCCAGCAGTTCACAGGGTCTCAATGAGCAGTTCTTC,CASSSQGLNEQFF
TRBJ2-7,few,TRBV15,TRBD1,16,TGTGCCACCAGCAGAGATTTGGGACAGGGTTTCAACGAGCAGTACTTC,CATSRDLGQGFNEQYF
TRBJ2-2,-,TRBV27,-,17,TGTGCCAGCAGCCTTCCCTCGGGACATCCAGGCACCGGGGAGCTGTTTTTT,CASSLPSGHPGTGELFF
TRBJ1-1,-,TRBV19,TRBD1,13,TGTGCCAGTAGCAAACAGGGGATTACTGAAGCTTTCTTT,CASSKQGITEAFF
TRBJ1-2,-,TRBV28,-,14,TGTGCCAGCAGTGCGGGACGGAGAAACTATGGCTACACCTTC,CASSAGRRNYGYTF
TRBJ2-7,-,TRBV12-5,-,15,TGTGCTAGTGGTTTGGGTTGGCCAGTGCAGTACGAGCAGTACTTC,CASGLGWPVQYEQYF
TRBJ2-1,-,TRBV16,TRBD1,20,TGTGCCAGCAGCCACCCGTGGGCTGAACCGGGACAGGGGGCTGCAAATGAGCAGTTCTTC,CASSHPWAEPGQGAANEQFF
TRBJ1-4,-,TRBV7-9,TRBD1,17,TGTGCCAGCAGCTTTGTAGGGGACAGATCAACTAATGAAAAACTGTTTTTT,CASSFVGDRSTNEKLFF
TRBJ2-7,-,TRBV7-8,TRBD2,18,TGTGCCAGCAGCTCGCAACCTCGGGGAGCGGGAGGTTCCTACGAGCAGTACTTC,CASSSQPRGAGGSYEQYF
TRBJ2-1,once,TRBV7-9,-,14,TGTGCCAGCGAGACCCCGGGACAATACAATGAGCAGTTCTTC,CASETPGQYNEQFF
TRBJ2-7,-,TRBV10-3,TRBD2,15,TGTGCCATCAGTGCCGGGACTAGCCGAGCCTACGAGCAGTACTTC,CAISAGTSRAYEQYF
TRBJ2-5,-,TRBV2,TRBD2,16,TGTGCCAGCAGGAAGGGACTAGCGGGAGGTGGAGAGACCCAGTACTTC,CASRKGLAGGGETQYF
TRBJ2-7,-,TRBV2,TRBD1,15,TGTGCCAGCAGCAGAACCGGGACAGGGACCTACGAGCAGTACTTC,CASSRTGTGTYEQYF
TRBJ2-1,-,TRBV12-5,-,16,TGTGCTAGTGGTTTGGTAAGAACGACTGTCCTTAATGAGCAGTTCTTC,CASGLVRTTVLNEQFF
TRBJ2-7,once,TRBV20-1,-,11,TGCAGTGCTATCCGGGACTACGAGCAGTACTTC,CSAIRDYEQYF
TRBJ2-5,-,TRBV21-1,-,13,TGTGCCAGCACCGGGACACCACAAGAGACCCAGTACTTC,CASTGTPQETQYF
TRBJ1-6,-,TRBV6-5,TRBD1,13,TGTGCCAGCAGTAGGACAGGAGAATCACCCCTCCACTTT,CASSRTGESPLHF
TRBJ2-2,-,TRBV5-1,-,14,TGCGCCAGCAGCCACTCTTCGAACACCGGGGAGCTGTTTTTT,CASSHSSNTGELFF
TRBJ2-3,-,TRBV29-1,TRBD1,13,TGCAGCTCCGGACAGGGGAGCACAGATACGCAGTATTTT,CSSGQGSTDTQYF
TRBJ2-5,-,TRBV5-1,-,13,TGCGCCAGCAGGGTAGCCCCCCGAGAGACCCAGTACTTC,CASRVAPRETQYF
TRBJ1-5,once,TRBV19,TRBD1,18,TGTGCCAGTAGTATAGCCGGCGGGACAGGGGGATTCAATCAGCCCCAGCATTTT,CASSIAGGTGGFNQPQHF
TRBJ2-3,-,TRBV19,TRBD2,17,TGTGCCAGTAGTATGCGGAGGGGTAGCGGGAACTCAGATACGCAGTATTTT,CASSMRRGSGNSDTQYF
TRBJ2-7,-,TRBV6-5,TRBD2,15,TGTGCCAGCAGTAAGGGACTAGCGGGATTGTACGAGCAGTACTTC,CASSKGLAGLYEQYF
TRBJ2-5,-,TRBV7-9,-,13,TGTGCCAGCAGTTTGGACAGTTGGGAGACCCAGTACTTC,CASSLDSWETQYF
TRBJ1-2,-,TRBV6-2/TRBV6-3,-,14,TGTGCCAGCAGCCGGGCCGGGGGACGGTATGGCTACACCTTC,CASSRAGGRYGYTF
TRBJ2-1,-,TRBV2,TRBD1,17,TGTGCCAGCAGTTGGGGACAGGGCCGGGGCTCCTACAATGAGCAGTTCTTC,CASSWGQGRGSYNEQFF
TRBJ2-2,-,TRBV3-1/TRBV3-2,-,21,TGTGCCAGCAGCCAAGCTCGGTCGGTGCAGGTTAATAAATTAAACACCGGGGAGCTGTTTTTT,CASSQARSVQVNKLNTGELFF
TRBJ2-1,-,TRBV7-8,-,16,TGTGCCAGCACCCCAGACAGGGAGGTTGGCTACAATGAGCAGTTCTTC,CASTPDREVGYNEQFF
TRBJ2-2,-,TRBV29-1,TRBD1,15,TGCAGCATAATGATACAGGGGGCGAACACCGGGGAGCTGTTTTTT,CSIMIQGANTGELFF
TRBJ2-7,-,TRBV6-5,TRBD1,13,TGTGCCAGCAGTTTACAGGGGGTCAACGAGCAGTACTTC,CASSLQGVNEQYF
TRBJ2-1,few,TRBV18,TRBD1,12,TGTGCCAGCTCATCCGGGACAGATGAACAGTTCTTC,CASSSGTDEQFF
TRBJ1-2,few,TRBV7-9,-,14,TGTGCCAGCAGCCCCATTGGCGGGGATGGTGGCTACACCTTC,CASSPIGGDGGYTF
TRBJ1-3,once,TRBV27,TRBD1,13,TGTGCCAGCAGAAGGGGGCAACTTGGCACCATATATTTT,CASRRGQLGTIYF
TRBJ1-5,-,TRBV18,TRBD1,15,TGTGCCAGCTCACCAAAGTATCAGGGGGCACAGCCCCAGCATTTT,CASSPKYQGAQPQHF
TRBJ1-1,-,TRBV4-3,-,17,TGCGCCAGCAGCCAAGTACCGCCCGGGAACGGGAACACTGAAGCTTTCTTT,CASSQVPPGNGNTEAFF
TRBJ2-2,-,TRBV29-1,-,13,TGCAGCGGGGGAATCTCGAACACCGGGGAGCTGTTTTTT,CSGGISNTGELFF
TRBJ2-5,-,TRBV3-1/TRBV3-2,-,15,TGTGCCAGCAGGTACGAGCGGTCCAAACAAGAGACCCAGTACTTC,CASRYERSKQETQYF
TRBJ2-1,-,TRBV21-1,-,15,TGTGCCAGCAGCAGACTAGCGGGAGCTGACAATGAGCAGTTCTTC,CASSRLAGADNEQFF
TRBJ1-5,few,TRBV9,TRBD1,14,TGTGCCAGCAGCGAGGGACAGGTTACAGGCCCCCAGCATTTT,CASSEGQVTGPQHF